What follows is one T cell receptor (beta chain) and its context. The antigen remains undetermined. The data were obtained in a study of cytomegalovirus exposure and HLA in healthy donors. Across the study: Early release data held tens of millions of unique TCRs from HLA-typed donors.

CDR3 length: 17 residues. Trimming removed 3 bases at V and 1 base at J, with 16 bases between. The germline V gene has CDR1 LNHDA and CDR2 SQIVND (reference sequence). The PCR ran on 60 Vbeta and 13 Jbeta primers. Measured with immunoSEQ multiplex PCR; TCRdb has only the in-frame clones, and not every one. Of fewer than 75,000 clones listed, 79% are singletons. Study-level points and caveats: A later analysis, which compared TCR beta chains of equal frequency, found the HLA-associated ones more clonally expanded. Sequencing likely caused a cluster of highly shared sequence variants. The investigators catalogued 164 TCR beta chains as cytomegalovirus-associated.

V and J are TRBV19 and TRBJ1-5; D gene uncertain. The clonotype originates from a woman under 40 in good health and CMV-seronegative. Specimen: PBMCs. The CDR3 bases are TGTGCCAGTAGTATGGGTAACAGCTTAAGAAGCAATCAGCCCCAGCATTTT. It yields the protein CASSMGNSLRSNQPQHF.